This TCR beta chain came from a study of beta chain features in type 1 diabetes. The sequenced template was cDNA made from the entire isolated RNA. Clones were sequenced by immunoSEQ multiplex PCR, and TCRdb holds only the in-frame ones, with some missing. The top ten clones hold roughly 0.06% of a sample with about half a million clones, around 28% of them seen once. CD4+ naive, central memory, regulatory and stem cell-like memory subsets were isolated by sorting on CD45RO/CCR7/CD25/CD127/CD95/CD27. In regard to this clone: This CDR3 is also generated by other DNA sequences in the sample.

CDR3 size: 13 residues. V dropped 1 base and J dropped 3 bases, with 7 bases sitting between them. In germline, CDR1 is GTSNPN, CDR2 SVGIG (reference sequence). The gene calls are TRBV30 and TRBJ2-1, with D maybe TRBD1 (6 bases). Material: naive CD4+ T cells from blood. The receptor's source is a man between 18 and 29 years old in good health. CDR3 in DNA: TGTGCCTGGAGTGAGGACAGCTACAATGAGCAGTTCTTC. Translation: CAWSEDSYNEQFF. The full variable domain, its missing parts supplied by reference TRBV30 and TRBJ2-1, is SQTIHQWPATLVQPVGSPLSLECTVEGTSNPNLYWYRQAAGRGLQLLFYSVGIGQISSEVPQNLSASRPQDRQFILSSKKLLLSDSGFYLCAWSEDSYNEQFFGPGTRLTVL.